This paragraph covers one T cell receptor beta chain sequence. Its target is not known. A much larger clone differs from this one at a single base, so this may be a read error. Using its own MiXCR run on the RACE reads, TCRdb lists one record per CDR3 protein. This sample has about 70,000 distinct CDR3 sequences, with about 9.4% found just once. CDR1 is MNHEY and CDR2 is SVGAGI in the germline V gene. This CDR3 has 12 residues. This sample was included in a study of human T cells and chemical hapten exposure. Study information: Patch tests delivered 0.01% DPC to the upper back and were evaluated at 6 days. Study-level findings and limits: The number of TCRs over 1 in 1000 frequency stayed unchanged after DPC.

Time point in this sample: patch test 1, 2 weeks after DPC sensitization. Stated treatment: therapeutic diphenylcyclopropenone sensitization with weekly scalp DPC. This TCR came from a middle-aged woman with alopecia areata. Some clones in this sample may be carry-over from other donors' samples. The input for sequencing was whole blood, taken in connection with sensitization to the hapten diphenylcyclopropenone (DPC). This chain connects TRBV6-5 to TRBJ2-1; perhaps TRBD2 as D (5 bases). CDR3 bases: TGTGCCAGCAGTTACTCCGGGATTAGTTGGGTCTTC. This gives the protein CASSYSGISWVF.